The 22 T cell receptor beta chains given below trace back to one sample, sequenced in a study of cytomegalovirus exposure and HLA in healthy donors. Data came from immunoSEQ multiplex PCR; TCRdb stores just in-frame clones and leaves some out. The sample lists roughly 52,000 clones, 90% occurring once. Sequenced: PBMCs. Every receptor here comes from a man younger than 35 in good health and CMV-seronegative.

The chain combines TRBV27 with TRBJ1-2, with TRBD1 matching 11 bases. Germline CDR1 is MNHEY and CDR2 is SMNVEV (reference sequence). The trim removed 10 bases at V and 4 bases at J, leaving 11 bases unmatched. The CDR3 is 15 residues long. DNA of the CDR3: TGTGCCACCTGGACAGGGGGCGAACTAGGCTATGGCTACACCTTC. It yields the protein CATWTGGELGYGYTF.

Within the sample, this clone is medium-sized. V is TRBV19 and J is TRBJ2-7; tentative D call: TRBD2 (7 bases). The ends were cut back, 11 bases at V and 5 bases at J, with 22 bases in the middle. CDR1 and CDR2 from the germline V gene are LNHDA and SQIVND (reference sequence). There are 14 residues in the CDR3. Here the CDR3 DNA reads TGTGCCGGACAGCGGGACAAACTCCGGCACGAGCAGTACTTC. It encodes CAGQRDKLRHEQYF.

This clone was picked up one time. This sequence joins TRBV19 and TRBJ2-7; tentative D call: TRBD2 (5 bases). The length of the CDR3 is 15 residues. V gave up 5 bases and J gave up 3 bases, with 17 bases separating them. Looked up from germline, CDR1 is LNHDA and CDR2 is SQIVND (reference sequence). The CDR3 reads CASSVRTDGGYEQYF. The CDR3 DNA reads as TGTGCCAGTAGTGTGAGGACTGACGGCGGCTACGAGCAGTACTTC.

V is TRBV28 and J is TRBJ2-1; 8 positions agree with TRBD2. Germline lookup yields CDR1 MDHEN and CDR2 SYDVKM. Trimming removed 7 bases from V and 3 bases from J; junction bases left unmatched: 14. This CDR3 has 17 amino acids. In nucleotides, the CDR3 is TGTGCCAGCATCCTTGCGGGGGGAGGGCCGGACTACAATGAGCAGTTCTTC. Protein: CASILAGGGPDYNEQFF.

The chain carries TRBV14 and TRBJ1-1, with D uncertain. This CDR3 has 15 residues. V lost 4 bases, J lost 4 bases, and 16 bases lay in between. Germline CDR1 reads SGHDN; CDR2 reads FVKESK. CDR3 nucleotide sequence: TGTGCCAGCAGCCCACGACGAATGGAGGCCACTGAAGCTTTCTTT. Translation: CASSPRRMEATEAFF.

This clone showed up just once. This sequence joins TRBV6-1 and TRBJ2-3; the D gene is possibly TRBD1 (5 bases). Germline CDR1 is MNHNS and CDR2 is SASEGT. Trimming shortened V by 2 bases and J by 4 bases, and 16 bases separated the two germline ends. There are 16 residues in the CDR3. The CDR3, as DNA: TGTGCCAGCAGTGAAAGTCCAGGGTTTGGGGCAGATACGCAGTATTTT. Its protein product is CASSESPGFGADTQYF.

The chain has TRBV19 and TRBJ2-5; TRBD1 matches at 8 bases. The V and J ends lost 5 bases and 6 bases, in that order; junction bases with no gene match: 11. The CDR3 is made up of 15 amino acids. Germline CDR1 LNHDA, CDR2 SQIVND (reference sequence). The CDR3 loop reads CASSVFVQGAKTQYF. In DNA form, the CDR3 reads TGTGCCAGTAGTGTCTTCGTCCAGGGGGCGAAGACCCAGTACTTC.

The chain recombines TRBV28 with TRBJ2-7; 8 bases agree with TRBD1. Germline CDR1 is MDHEN and CDR2 is SYDVKM. The junction had 10 bases not matched to a gene; V was cut back by 7 bases and J by 5 bases. The CDR3 sequence is 14 residues long. The CDR3: CASTAGQVGDEQYF. The CDR3 coding sequence is TGTGCCAGCACCGCGGGACAGGTCGGGGACGAGCAGTACTTC.

The J gene is TRBJ2-7, the V gene TRBV9; 7 bases line up with TRBD2. V was clipped by 7 bases and J by 2 bases; unmatched bases: 9. The CDR3 extends over 14 amino acids. The germline gives CDR1 SGDLS, CDR2 YYNGEE. In nucleotides, the CDR3 is TGTGCCAGCTCCAGAACTAGCGCCACCTACGAGCAGTACTTC. The encoded protein is CASSRTSATYEQYF.

The rearrangement joins TRBV2 to TRBJ1-5; D not certain. CDR1 and CDR2 (germline): SNHLY, FYNNEI. Trimming cost V 0 bases and J 4 bases, with 7 bases left between them. The CDR3 runs to 14 residues. As DNA, the CDR3 is TGTGCCAGCAGTGAAGCATGGGCAAATCAGCCCCAGCATTTT. Its protein product is CASSEAWANQPQHF.

This rearrangement joins TRBV27 to TRBJ1-1, with D maybe TRBD1 (6 bases). CDR3 size: 17 residues. Germline-derived CDR1 and CDR2 are MNHEY and SMNVEV (reference sequence). Trimming took off 0 bases at V and 5 bases at J, with 19 bases between the two ends. This CDR3 reads CASSLSWDTRRGTEAFF. CDR3 coding DNA: TGTGCCAGCAGTTTATCCTGGGACACCCGACGGGGTACTGAAGCTTTCTTT.

The rearrangement links TRBV18 to TRBJ1-1; 7 bases match TRBD1. Trimming removed 2 bases from V and 0 bases from J; junction bases left unmatched: 3. The CDR3 covers 15 residues. Germline-derived CDR1 and CDR2 are KGHSH and LQKENI. CDR3 loop: CASSPRTGLNTEAFF. The CDR3 nucleotides read TGTGCCAGCTCACCAAGGACAGGCTTGAACACTGAAGCTTTCTTT.

The chain couples TRBV27 to TRBJ2-3; 12 bases agree with TRBD2. The CDR3 sequence is 15 residues long. Germline CDR1 is MNHEY and CDR2 is SMNVEV (reference sequence). V was clipped by 5 bases and J by 4 bases; unmatched bases: 4. CDR3 region: CASSHLAGGADTQYF. The DNA for the CDR3 is TGTGCCAGCAGTCATCTAGCGGGAGGGGCAGATACGCAGTATTTT.

The genes are TRBV13 and TRBJ2-2, with D possibly matching TRBD1 (6 bases). V shed 5 bases and J shed 1 base, with 11 bases lying between them. CDR3 size: 15 residues. Germline values: CDR1 PRHDT, CDR2 FYEKMQ (reference sequence). CDR3 in amino acids: CASSPRTVNTGELFF. CDR3 bases: TGTGCCAGCAGCCCCCGGACAGTGAACACCGGGGAGCTGTTTTTT.

The V and J genes are TRBV6-6 and TRBJ2-5; D gene ambiguous. From germline, CDR1 is MNHNY and CDR2 SVGAGI (reference sequence). The length of the CDR3 is 13 residues. The V and J ends lost 7 bases and 7 bases respectively, with 16 bases between them. CDR3 bases: TGTGCCAGCATCTATACTTATCCAGGGACCCAGTACTTC. The encoded protein is CASIYTYPGTQYF.

This chain connects TRBV28 to TRBJ2-7, with TRBD2 matching over 13 bases. The germline gives CDR1 MDHEN, CDR2 SYDVKM. This CDR3 is built from 19 residues. V dropped 3 bases and J dropped 8; count of bases not matched to a gene: 19. The CDR3 sequence is CASSFGGLAGFFRPLKQYF. The DNA for the CDR3 is TGTGCCAGCAGTTTCGGGGGACTAGCGGGATTTTTCCGACCTTTGAAGCAGTACTTC.

This clone was detected only once. V gene TRBV5-1 combines with J gene TRBJ2-7; D gene uncertain. The CDR3 loop spans 13 amino acids. V shed 0 bases and J shed 4 bases, with 8 bases lying between them. From germline, CDR1 is SGHRS and CDR2 YFSETQ. The CDR3 protein is CASSLGALYEQYF. The CDR3 DNA is TGCGCCAGCAGCTTGGGGGCCCTTTACGAGCAGTACTTC.

The genes are TRBV28 and TRBJ2-7; maybe TRBD2 (5 bases). The V gene lost 6 bases and the J gene lost 4 bases, with 10 bases spanning the gap. Germline CDR1 MDHEN, CDR2 SYDVKM. The CDR3 sequence is 12 residues long. This CDR3 is CASRLTGYEQYF. DNA for the CDR3: TGTGCCAGCAGGTTGACGGGATACGAGCAGTACTTC.

The genes are TRBV10-3 and TRBJ2-5, with 8 bases that match TRBD1. This CDR3 is built from 13 residues. From germline, CDR1 is ENHRY and CDR2 SYGVKD. V shed 6 bases, J shed 5 bases, and the junction held 5 bases outside the gene matches. CDR3 in amino acids: CAISATGAETQYF. CDR3 bases: TGTGCCATCAGCGCGACAGGGGCCGAGACCCAGTACTTC.

The gene calls are TRBV6-5 and TRBJ2-5, with 7 bases lining up with TRBD1. Germline lookup yields CDR1 MNHEY and CDR2 SVGAGI. V lost 6 bases, J lost 1 base, and 5 bases stayed unmatched. This CDR3 region has 14 residues. CDR3 in amino acids: CASRMDRTQETQYF. The CDR3, as DNA: TGTGCCAGCAGAATGGACAGGACCCAAGAGACCCAGTACTTC.

The V gene is TRBV6-6, the J gene TRBJ2-1; TRBD2 agrees at 10 bases. The CDR3 has 16 amino acids. Per germline, CDR1 MNHNY and CDR2 SVGAGI (reference sequence). V lost 2 bases and J lost 8; bases outside the gene matches: 9. The CDR3 loop is CASSYPTGLAVHEQFF. The CDR3 bases are TGTGCCAGCAGTTACCCAACTGGACTAGCGGTCCATGAGCAGTTCTTC.

The chain joins TRBV27 to TRBJ2-3; D is undetermined. The CDR3 is 17 residues long. Per germline, CDR1 MNHEY and CDR2 SMNVEV (reference sequence). V was pared by 0 bases and J by 0 bases, with 13 bases between. The CDR3 DNA reads as TGTGCCAGCAGTTTATCGTTCCGAGACTTTAGCACAGATACGCAGTATTTT. Protein: CASSLSFRDFSTDTQYF.